The clone carrying this T cell receptor beta chain came up many times. This entry comes from a study of T-cell reconstitution after alpha-beta-depleted transplantation in children. The V and J ends lost 4 bases and 5 bases, in that order; junction bases with no gene match: 20. This CDR3 is 19 amino acids long. CDR1 SGHAT and CDR2 FQNNGV come from the germline V gene. The TCRbeta library was prepared with unique molecular identifiers. TCRdb redid the calling of the PCR reads with MiXCR, one entry per CDR3 protein. This sample carries 170,000 or so distinct CDR3 sequences, about 6.8% of them seen once, and the ten largest clones take 3% to 3.5%.

The chain employs TRBV11-2 and TRBJ2-5; TRBD2 agrees at 9 bases. This receptor was obtained from a human donor who donated a stem cell graft to a child with Wiskott-Aldrich syndrome. The source was PBMCs from the stem cell graft donor, collected from the stem cell graft. For the CDR3, the DNA is TGTGCCAGCAGCTCGAATAGAAAGCATGGCGGGAGGGCTTGGGAGACCCAGTACTTC. It encodes CASSSNRKHGGRAWETQYF.